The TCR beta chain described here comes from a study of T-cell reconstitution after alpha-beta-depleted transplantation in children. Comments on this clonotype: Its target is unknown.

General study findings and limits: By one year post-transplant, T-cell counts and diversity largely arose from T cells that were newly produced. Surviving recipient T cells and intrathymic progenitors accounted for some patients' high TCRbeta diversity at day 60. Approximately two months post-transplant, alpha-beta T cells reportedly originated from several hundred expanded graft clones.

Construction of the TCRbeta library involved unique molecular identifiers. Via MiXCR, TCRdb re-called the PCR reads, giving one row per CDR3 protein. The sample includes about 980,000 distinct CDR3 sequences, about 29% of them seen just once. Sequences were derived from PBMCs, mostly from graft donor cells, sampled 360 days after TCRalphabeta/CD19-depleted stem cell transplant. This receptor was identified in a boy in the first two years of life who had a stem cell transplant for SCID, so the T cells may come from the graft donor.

Written as DNA, the CDR3 is TGTGCCAGCAGTTCGACAGGGCTATCTACCTACGAGCAGTACTTC. It specifies CASSSTGLSTYEQYF. The chain couples TRBV6-2 or TRBV6-3 to TRBJ2-7, with 7 positions matching TRBD1. Per germline, CDR1 MNHEY and CDR2 SVGEGT. The CDR3 totals 15 residues. V trimming: 4 bases; J trimming: 2 bases; junction bases outside the gene matches: 8.